The next 30 T cell receptor beta chains were all read from a single sample in a study of blood T cell repertoires in COVID-19. The table came from immunoSEQ multiplex PCR; TCRdb's copy has only in-frame clones and leaves some out. The data show over 45,000 clones, with 65% to 85% seen just once and approximately 17% held by the top ten. The sample taken for sequencing was peripheral blood. These receptors were taken from a man aged 70-80 years with active COVID-19.

This clone was detected only a few times. V is TRBV21-1 and J is TRBJ2-3; the D call in the table, TRBD2, was not verified against the DNA. TRBV21-1 is assigned pseudogene status. The CDR3 has 16 amino acids. CDR3 in DNA: TGTGCCAGCAGCTCCGGGACTAGCGGGAGACCGGATACGCAGTATTTT. Translation gives CASSSGTSGRPDTQYF.

V gene TRBV28 combines with J gene TRBJ2-3, with a possible D match to TRBD2 (6 bases). The V gene lost 5 bases and the J gene lost 8 bases, with 11 bases spanning the gap. Germline V gene data show CDR1 as MDHEN and CDR2 as SYDVKM. The CDR3 extends over 12 amino acids. Here the CDR3 reads CASSRAGGTQYF. In DNA form, the CDR3 reads TGTGCCAGCAGTCGGGCCGGGGGTACGCAGTATTTT.

This sequence joins TRBV27 and TRBJ2-1; 7 bases fit TRBD2. The CDR3 spans 15 residues. Germline CDR1 is MNHEY and CDR2 is SMNVEV (reference sequence). J was trimmed by 7 bases and V by 3 bases; bases with no gene match: 9. The CDR3 loop reads CASSFGGSLWNEQFF. In DNA, the CDR3 is TGTGCCAGCAGTTTCGGCGGGAGCCTGTGGAATGAGCAGTTCTTC.

The J gene is TRBJ1-6, the V gene TRBV5-6; D is unresolved. This CDR3 spans 13 amino acids. V was cut by 3 bases and J by 11 bases, with 12 bases left in between. Per the germline V gene, CDR1 is SGHDT and CDR2 is YYEEEE. CDR3 nucleotide sequence: TGTGCCAGCAGCTCGGGCGGGGAGACACCCCTCCACTTT. The encoded protein is CASSSGGETPLHF.

This chain connects TRBV6-5 to TRBJ1-2, with no clear D. The germline CDR1 and CDR2 sequences are MNHEY and SVGAGI. Trimming removed 6 bases from V and 2 bases from J, with 10 bases in between. This CDR3 spans 13 amino acids. The CDR3 DNA reads TGTGCCAGCAGGTCCGACGGGAACTATGGCTACACCTTC. Encoded protein: CASRSDGNYGYTF.

V is TRBV12-3 or TRBV12-4 and J is TRBJ1-2, with D maybe TRBD1 (5 bases). The CDR3 sequence is 12 residues long. V dropped 8 bases and J dropped 9 bases, with 16 bases sitting between them. The CDR3 spells CASGGTGWSYTF. CDR3 DNA sequence: TGTGCCAGCGGGGGGACGGGGTGGAGCTACACCTTC.

The chain carries TRBV6-2 or TRBV6-3 and TRBJ2-7, with TRBD2 identical over 7 bases. This CDR3 has 15 amino acids. The germline CDR1 and CDR2 sequences are MNHEY and SVGEGT. With 2 bases clipped from V and 1 base from J, the junction kept 5 bases outside the gene matches. The CDR3 protein is CASSYDRSGSYEQYF. DNA of the CDR3: TGTGCCAGCAGTTACGATCGTAGCGGGTCCTACGAGCAGTACTTC.

The chain couples TRBV15 to TRBJ1-4, with D possibly TRBD1 on 6 matching bases. Germline assignment: CDR1 LNHNV and CDR2 YYDKDF (reference sequence). The CDR3 spans 15 residues. Between the trimmed V and J ends, which lost 0 bases and 6 bases, there was a span of 11 bases. The CDR3 loop is CATSRDGKGDEKLFF. DNA of the CDR3: TGTGCCACCAGCAGAGATGGGAAGGGGGATGAAAAACTGTTTTTT.

The V gene is TRBV30, the J gene TRBJ1-2; D is unresolved. Germline V lookup: CDR1 GTSNPN, CDR2 SVGIG (reference sequence). This CDR3 region has 13 residues. The V end was cut by 0 bases, the J end by 4 bases, with 9 bases between. This CDR3 reads CAWSVEGSYGYTF. The CDR3, as DNA: TGTGCCTGGAGTGTCGAGGGATCCTATGGCTACACCTTC. Full variable domain (missing parts from reference TRBV30 and TRBJ1-2): SQTIHQWPATLVQPVGSPLSLECTVEGTSNPNLYWYRQAAGRGLQLLFYSVGIGQISSEVPQNLSASRPQDRQFILSSKKLLLSDSGFYLCAWSVEGSYGYTFGSGTRLTVV.

V gene TRBV11-3 combines with J gene TRBJ2-1; TRBD2 matches at 7 bases. Germline trimming cut 5 bases from V and 8 bases from J; bases unmatched to any gene: 6. The CDR3 totals 13 residues. From germline, CDR1 is SGHNT and CDR2 YENEEA. For the CDR3, the DNA is TGTGCCAGCAGCCTCCAAGCGGGGTATGAGCAGTTCTTC. This gives the protein CASSLQAGYEQFF.

The chain recombines TRBV5-1 with TRBJ2-3; 8 bases are a match to TRBD1. Per germline, CDR1 SGHRS and CDR2 YFSETQ. The V gene end was trimmed by 4 bases and the J gene end by 6 bases; junction bases not matched to a gene: 7. This CDR3 region has 14 residues. CDR3: CASSTAQGADTQYF. The CDR3 nucleotides read TGCGCCAGCAGCACCGCTCAGGGGGCGGATACGCAGTATTTT.

The genes are TRBV29-1 and TRBJ1-1; TRBD1 matches 10 bases. CDR1 is SQVTM, CDR2 ANQGSEA, per germline. The CDR3 loop spans 16 amino acids. V was clipped by 1 base and J by 3 bases; unmatched bases: 8. CDR3 protein: CSVEVPGQGVDTEAFF. CDR3 nucleotide sequence: TGCAGCGTTGAAGTACCAGGACAGGGGGTGGACACTGAAGCTTTCTTT. Using reference TRBV29-1 and TRBJ1-1 for the parts outside the CDR3, the full variable domain is SAVISQKPSRDICQRGTSLTIQCQVDSQVTMMFWYRQQPGQSLTLIATANQGSEATYESGFVIDKFPISRPNLTFSTLTVSNMSPEDSSIYLCSVEVPGQGVDTEAFFGQGTRLTVV.

This chain joins TRBV24-1 and TRBJ2-2; D is unclear. The CDR3 consists of 14 residues. Germline values: CDR1 KGHDR, CDR2 SFDVKD. Trimming took 3 bases from V and 4 from J, leaving 8 bases between them. CDR3 sequence (DNA): TGTGCCACCAGTGATCGTTCCCCCACCGGGGAGCTGTTTTTT. Translated: CATSDRSPTGELFF.

This rearrangement joins TRBV5-1 to TRBJ2-5; 7 nucleotides line up with TRBD1. The CDR3 length is 13 residues. V lost 4 bases, J lost 5 bases, and 5 bases stayed unmatched. Germline V gene lookup returns CDR1 SGHRS and CDR2 YFSETQ. Written as DNA, the CDR3 is TGCGCCAGCAGCGTGGACAGGTGGGAGACCCAGTACTTC. Translation: CASSVDRWETQYF.

The chain uses TRBV27 and TRBJ1-4, with TRBD1 matching 8 bases. Germline V gives CDR1 MNHEY, CDR2 SMNVEV (reference sequence). With V trimmed by 8 bases and J by 8 bases, 13 bases remained unmatched. The CDR3 is 15 residues long. CDR3 in amino acids: CASCPGQGRREKLFF. The CDR3, as DNA: TGTGCCAGCTGCCCCGGACAGGGACGAAGAGAAAAACTGTTTTTT.

The chain links TRBV4-1 to TRBJ2-4; D not resolved. Between the trimmed V and J ends, which lost 4 bases and 0 bases, there was a span of 10 bases. Germline V gene sequence: CDR1 MGHRA, CDR2 YSYEKL. The CDR3 is made up of 15 amino acids. Here the CDR3 reads CASSLRDLAKNIQYF. CDR3 nucleotides: TGCGCCAGCAGCCTTCGAGACTTAGCCAAAAACATTCAGTACTTC.

The DNA for the CDR3 is TGCAGTGCCACAGGGGTTGAGCAGTTCTTC. This sequence encodes CSATGVEQFF. The rearrangement uses TRBV20-1 and TRBJ2-1; 7 bases align to TRBD1. The CDR3 sequence is 10 residues long. Per the germline V gene, CDR1 is DFQATT and CDR2 is SNEGSKA (reference sequence). V lost 6 bases and J lost 9; bases outside the gene matches: 2.

The chain joins TRBV6-5 to TRBJ2-1; 8 bases match TRBD2. Germline trimming cut 5 bases from V and 4 bases from J; bases unmatched to any gene: 7. Germline CDR1 MNHEY, CDR2 SVGAGI. The length of the CDR3 is 15 residues. CDR3 region: CASSPSGSGYNEQFF. CDR3 bases: TGTGCCAGCAGTCCCAGCGGGAGTGGGTACAATGAGCAGTTCTTC.

On this clone: One end of the junction varies from germline; a read error may be responsible. The chain links TRBV11-2 to TRBJ2-7, with 7 nucleotides matching TRBD2. The germline V gene encodes CDR1 SGHAT and CDR2 FQNNGV. This CDR3 spans 14 amino acids. The DNA for the CDR3 is TGTGCCAGCAGCTTGGGGAGTAGCGGGCCCATAGGCTTTTTC. Its translation is CASSLGSSGPIGFF.

This chain joins TRBV10-1 and TRBJ2-1, with 7 positions matching TRBD2. Germline CDR1 is WNHNN and CDR2 is SYGVQD (reference sequence). The CDR3 is 12 residues long. Losses at the gene ends were 5 bases for V and 8 bases for J; bases not matched to a gene: 3. The CDR3 protein is CASSKAGYEQFF. DNA of the CDR3: TGCGCCAGCAGTAAAGCGGGATATGAGCAGTTCTTC.

The CDR3 DNA reads TGTGCCAGCACTCTCAGGGATTTGACAGATACGCAGTATTTT. Translation gives CASTLRDLTDTQYF. The V and J genes are TRBV6-5 and TRBJ2-3, with D tentatively TRBD1 (5 bases). From germline, CDR1 is MNHEY and CDR2 SVGAGI. V lost 7 bases, J lost 3 bases, and 14 bases lay in between. This CDR3 is 14 amino acids long.

By sample share, this clone is medium-sized. This chain joins TRBV29-1 and TRBJ1-2, with unresolved D. The V and J ends lost 4 bases and 13 bases respectively, with 28 bases between them. The CDR3 is 15 residues long. Germline assignment: CDR1 SQVTM and CDR2 ANQGSEA. As DNA, the CDR3 is TGCAGCGTTGTGGACTTTACGGGGTTATATCTCGGGTGCACCTTC. It translates to CSVVDFTGLYLGCTF.

The genes are TRBV6-5 and TRBJ2-1, with D possibly TRBD1 on 6 matching bases. The V end was cut by 7 bases, the J end by 5 bases, with 12 bases between. This CDR3 contains 13 residues. The V gene's germline CDR1 is MNHEY and CDR2 SVGAGI. The CDR3 DNA is TGTGCCAGCATCAAACAGGGTAACAATGAGCAGTTCTTC. Encoded protein: CASIKQGNNEQFF.

The chain is built from TRBV7-2 and TRBJ1-1, with D unresolved. Germline loops: CDR1 SGHTA, CDR2 FQGNSA. V was clipped by 2 bases and J by 7 bases, with 14 bases between them. The CDR3 contains 14 residues. Here the CDR3 DNA reads TGTGCCAGCAGCTTACGGGAGAGAACTGGTGAAGCTTTCTTT. Translating it yields CASSLRERTGEAFF.

This rearrangement joins TRBV5-4 to TRBJ1-2; 10 positions agree with TRBD1. Germline loops: CDR1 SGHNT, CDR2 YYREEE (reference sequence). V was pared by 3 bases and J by 7 bases, with 12 bases of the junction left unmatched. This CDR3 is built from 16 residues. This CDR3 reads CASSSKPGQGTAGYTF. The CDR3 DNA sequence: TGTGCCAGCAGCTCAAAACCGGGACAGGGGACGGCTGGCTACACCTTC. Based on the CDR3 plus reference TRBV5-4 and TRBJ1-2, the full variable domain is ETGVTQSPTHLIKTRGQQVTLRCSSQSGHNTVSWYQQALGQGPQFIFQYYREEENGRGNFPPRFSGLQFPNYSSELNVNALELDDSALYLCASSSKPGQGTAGYTFGSGTRLTVV.

CDR3 bases: TGTGCCAGCAGTAGAGGAGCAGGGAAACAAGAGACCCAGTACTTC. Protein product: CASSRGAGKQETQYF. The chain combines TRBV7-2 with TRBJ2-5, with D possibly matching TRBD1 (5 bases). This CDR3 region has 15 residues. V lost 6 bases and J 2 bases, leaving 16 bases between the germline ends. Germline assignment: CDR1 SGHTA and CDR2 FQGNSA.

The chain joins TRBV6-1 to TRBJ2-5; TRBD2 aligns across 10 bases. The V gene end was trimmed by 4 bases and the J gene end by 6 bases; junction bases not matched to a gene: 11. Germline V gives CDR1 MNHNS, CDR2 SASEGT. This CDR3 is built from 16 residues. The CDR3 is CASSGKTSGYGKTQYF. Here the CDR3 DNA reads TGTGCCAGCAGTGGAAAGACTAGCGGGTACGGAAAGACCCAGTACTTC.

This rearrangement joins TRBV6-2 or TRBV6-3 to TRBJ2-3; D is undetermined. The CDR3 runs to 14 residues. The V end lost 6 bases, the J end lost 1 base, and 11 bases lay between the germline ends. The germline CDR1 and CDR2 sequences are MNHEY and SVGEGT. The CDR3 nucleotides are TGTGCCAGCAGCGCCACGGGTGGCACAGATACGCAGTATTTT. Its protein is CASSATGGTDTQYF.

The rearrangement joins TRBV9 to TRBJ2-3; D uncertain. CDR1 and CDR2 (germline): SGDLS, YYNGEE. Trimming cost V 4 bases and J 0 bases, with 9 bases left between them. This CDR3 is built from 14 residues. The DNA for the CDR3 is TGTGCCAGCAGCCCTCACTCTAGCACAGATACGCAGTATTTT. It translates to CASSPHSSTDTQYF.

J is TRBJ2-7 and V is TRBV5-1, with 11 bases matching TRBD2. The CDR3 extends over 18 amino acids. Germline CDR1 reads SGHRS; CDR2 reads YFSETQ. Unmatched junction bases numbered 10, after V lost 1 base and J lost 1 base. The CDR3 protein is CASSLKTTGTSGSYEQYF. The CDR3 DNA reads TGCGCCAGCAGCTTGAAGACGACCGGGACTAGCGGATCCTACGAGCAGTACTTC.